These T cell receptor beta chains were read from a single sample in a study of blood T cell repertoires in COVID-19. Assay used: immunoSEQ multiplex PCR; TCRdb lists only in-frame clones, some missing. This sample has about 170,000 clones, with 75% to 90% found just once. The sequenced sample consisted of peripheral blood. The receptors were gathered from a human donor with acute or convalescent COVID-19. The donor label of this sample is uncertain. Each CDR3 is given with its conserved first and last residue. Fields, in order: V gene, D gene, clone size, J gene, CDR3 protein, CDR3 DNA. The D gene is left open where the match is weak. For some rows the clone size is stated as once, few or many, or as a class when expanded; others skip it.

V: TRBV6-5
D: -
size: -
J: TRBJ1-6
CDR3: CASSPGYRDGSPLHF
DNA: TGTGCCAGCAGCCCAGGGTACAGGGATGGTTCACCCCTCCACTTT

V: TRBV5-5
D: -
size: -
J: TRBJ1-2
CDR3: CASSLAPPPTDYGYTF
DNA: TGTGCCAGCAGCTTGGCCCCCCCTCCGACAGACTATGGCTACACCTTC

V: TRBV6-5
D: TRBD1
size: -
J: TRBJ1-3
CDR3: CATTGGLSGNTIYF
DNA: TGTGCCACAACAGGGGGCCTCTCTGGAAACACCATATATTTT

V: TRBV29-1
D: -
size: -
J: TRBJ2-2
CDR3: CSGDSSNTGELFF
DNA: TGCAGCGGGGACTCATCGAACACCGGGGAGCTGTTTTTT

V: TRBV28
D: TRBD1
size: -
J: TRBJ1-5
CDR3: CASTSQGALGQPQHF
DNA: TGTGCCAGCACTTCACAGGGGGCGTTGGGTCAGCCCCAGCATTTT

V: TRBV27
D: TRBD1
size: -
J: TRBJ1-6
CDR3: CASGNRGSPLHF
DNA: TGTGCCAGCGGAAACAGGGGGTCACCCCTCCACTTT

V: TRBV24-1
D: -
size: few
J: TRBJ2-7
CDR3: CATSDAGVGGYEQYF
DNA: TGTGCCACCAGTGATGCCGGGGTGGGGGGCTACGAGCAGTACTTC

V: TRBV18
D: TRBD1
size: -
J: TRBJ1-5
CDR3: CASSQGQGRDPQHF
DNA: TGTGCCAGCTCACAGGGACAGGGGAGAGATCCCCAGCATTTT

V: TRBV6-5
D: -
size: medium-sized
J: TRBJ1-3
CDR3: CASRSRQLSGNTIYF
DNA: TGTGCCAGCAGATCCCGACAGCTCTCTGGAAACACCATATATTTT

V: TRBV7-9
D: TRBD2
size: -
J: TRBJ2-5
CDR3: CASSSQRAGGRETQYF
DNA: TGTGCCAGCAGCTCACAAAGGGCGGGGGGGAGAGAGACCCAGTACTTC

V: TRBV5-6
D: -
size: -
J: TRBJ1-3
CDR3: CASSSWTASGNTIYF
DNA: TGTGCCAGCAGCTCTTGGACAGCCTCTGGAAACACCATATATTTT

V: TRBV28
D: -
size: -
J: TRBJ1-4
CDR3: CASSRSQGANEKLFF
DNA: TGTGCCAGCAGTAGATCTCAGGGTGCTAATGAAAAACTGTTTTTT

V: TRBV6-5
D: -
size: -
J: TRBJ1-5
CDR3: CASSYSYRQSNQPQHF
DNA: TGTGCCAGCAGTTACTCGTACAGACAGAGCAATCAGCCCCAGCATTTT

V: TRBV27
D: TRBD2
size: -
J: TRBJ2-7
CDR3: CASSMRLAGGPYEQYF
DNA: TGTGCCAGCAGTATGAGATTAGCGGGGGGGCCCTACGAGCAGTACTTC

V: TRBV6-5
D: TRBD1
size: -
J: TRBJ2-1
CDR3: CASSSTYRGSNEQFF
DNA: TGTGCCAGCAGCTCAACTTACAGGGGAAGCAATGAGCAGTTCTTC

V: TRBV6-5
D: TRBD1
size: -
J: TRBJ2-7
CDR3: CASSSYTGDYEQYF
DNA: TGTGCCAGCAGTTCTTACACAGGGGACTACGAGCAGTACTTC

V: TRBV18
D: TRBD2
size: -
J: TRBJ2-7
CDR3: CASSPQTSGYEQYF
DNA: TGTGCCAGCTCACCGCAGACTAGCGGGTACGAGCAGTACTTC

V: TRBV7-9
D: -
size: -
J: TRBJ1-5
CDR3: CASSLGGDRQPQHF
DNA: TGTGCCAGCAGCTTAGGGGGGGACCGTCAGCCCCAGCATTTT

V: TRBV15
D: -
size: -
J: TRBJ1-1
CDR3: CATSRTQGMNTEAFF
DNA: TGTGCCACCAGCAGAACACAGGGTATGAACACTGAAGCTTTCTTT

V: TRBV18
D: TRBD1
size: -
J: TRBJ1-1
CDR3: CASSPPKSGGRREAFF
DNA: TGTGCCAGCTCACCACCCAAATCAGGGGGACGCCGGGAAGCTTTCTTT

V: TRBV11-3
D: -
size: -
J: TRBJ2-7
CDR3: CASSKTGPLSYEQYF
DNA: TGTGCCAGCAGCAAAACAGGGCCACTTTCCTACGAGCAGTACTTC

V: TRBV28
D: TRBD1
size: -
J: TRBJ1-5
CDR3: CASSYPGQLSSQHF
DNA: TGTGCCAGCAGTTATCCGGGACAGCTATCCTCCCAGCATTTT

V: TRBV5-1
D: -
size: -
J: TRBJ1-2
CDR3: CASSDGTRYGYTF
DNA: TGCGCCAGCAGCGACGGGACACGCTATGGCTACACCTTC

V: TRBV5-1
D: TRBD2
size: -
J: TRBJ2-5
CDR3: CASSLGLAGAAETQYF
DNA: TGCGCCAGCAGCCTCGGACTAGCGGGGGCGGCAGAGACCCAGTACTTC

V: TRBV2
D: TRBD2
size: -
J: TRBJ2-1
CDR3: CASSAERGVDEQFF
DNA: TGTGCCAGCAGTGCAGAGCGGGGGGTGGATGAGCAGTTCTTC

V: TRBV12-2
D: -
size: few
J: TRBJ1-1
CDR3: CVGGTTGRYTEAFF
DNA: TGTGTGGGGGGGACGACCGGACGGTACACTGAAGCTTTCTTT

V: TRBV7-2
D: TRBD1
size: -
J: TRBJ1-1
CDR3: CASSLSGGAGRTEAFF
DNA: TGTGCCAGCAGCTTATCAGGGGGCGCGGGGAGAACTGAAGCTTTCTTT

V: TRBV24-1
D: TRBD1
size: once
J: TRBJ1-5
CDR3: CATSAAGQGQDQPQHF
DNA: TGTGCCACCAGTGCCGCTGGACAGGGGCAGGATCAGCCCCAGCATTTT

V: TRBV5-6
D: TRBD2
size: few
J: TRBJ2-7
CDR3: CASSTGGTYEQYF
DNA: TGTGCCAGCAGCACGGGGGGAACCTACGAGCAGTACTTC

V: TRBV19
D: -
size: -
J: TRBJ1-5
CDR3: CASSLRLYSNQPQHF
DNA: TGTGCCAGTAGCCTGCGACTTTATAGCAATCAGCCCCAGCATTTT

V: TRBV5-1
D: TRBD1
size: -
J: TRBJ1-4
CDR3: CASRPGQGVRLANEKLFF
DNA: TGCGCCAGCAGGCCGGGACAGGGGGTCCGGTTGGCTAATGAAAAACTGTTTTTT

V: TRBV11-2
D: TRBD2
size: -
J: TRBJ2-5
CDR3: CASSASGGYQETQYF
DNA: TGTGCCAGCAGCGCTAGCGGGGGTTACCAAGAGACCCAGTACTTC

V: TRBV30
D: -
size: many
J: TRBJ1-2
CDR3: CAWSDLQVYGYTF
DNA: TGTGCCTGGAGTGATCTGCAGGTTTATGGCTACACCTTC

V: TRBV14
D: -
size: few
J: TRBJ1-6
CDR3: CASRLVDNSPLHF
DNA: TGTGCCAGCAGACTGGTGGATAATTCACCCCTCCACTTT

V: TRBV9
D: TRBD1
size: -
J: TRBJ1-4
CDR3: CASSSGFGTANEKLFF
DNA: TGTGCCAGCAGCTCGGGATTTGGGACAGCTAATGAAAAACTGTTTTTT

V: TRBV14
D: -
size: few
J: TRBJ2-3
CDR3: CASSQVPGLGTDTQYF
DNA: TGTGCCAGCAGCCAAGTTCCGGGATTGGGCACAGATACGCAGTATTTT

V: TRBV6-6
D: -
size: -
J: TRBJ2-7
CDR3: CASREGGFYEQYF
DNA: TGTGCCAGCAGAGAGGGGGGGTTCTACGAGCAGTACTTC

V: TRBV11-2
D: -
size: -
J: TRBJ1-2
CDR3: CASSLNRERGNGYTF
DNA: TGTGCCAGCAGCTTAAACAGGGAGAGGGGGAACGGCTACACCTTC

V: TRBV6-2/TRBV6-3
D: TRBD1
size: -
J: TRBJ1-1
CDR3: CASSHRDSYTEAFF
DNA: TGTGCCAGCAGTCACCGGGACAGCTACACTGAAGCTTTCTTT

V: TRBV12-3/TRBV12-4
D: TRBD1
size: -
J: TRBJ2-7
CDR3: CASRRTGSNEQYF
DNA: TGTGCCAGCAGGAGGACAGGGTCAAACGAGCAGTACTTC

V: TRBV19
D: -
size: -
J: TRBJ1-1
CDR3: CASSAGRRSTEAFF
DNA: TGTGCCAGTAGTGCGGGACGGAGGAGCACTGAAGCTTTCTTT

V: TRBV9
D: -
size: -
J: TRBJ2-2
CDR3: CASSVASGTLNTGELFF
DNA: TGTGCCAGCAGCGTAGCTTCGGGGACTCTAAACACCGGGGAGCTGTTTTTT

V: TRBV9
D: -
size: -
J: TRBJ2-1
CDR3: CASSVGWSSYNEQFF
DNA: TGTGCCAGCAGCGTAGGCTGGAGCTCCTACAATGAGCAGTTCTTC

V: TRBV7-3
D: TRBD2
size: -
J: TRBJ2-1
CDR3: CASSLKGTSGGTNNEQFF
DNA: TGTGCCAGCAGCTTAAAAGGGACTAGCGGGGGAACTAACAATGAGCAGTTCTTC

V: TRBV4-2
D: -
size: -
J: TRBJ2-1
CDR3: CASSQGPGDTNNEQFF
DNA: TGTGCCAGCAGCCAAGGCCCCGGGGACACCAACAATGAGCAGTTCTTC

V: TRBV19
D: -
size: -
J: TRBJ2-3
CDR3: CASSSLTDTQYF
DNA: TGTGCCAGTTCCAGTCTGACAGATACGCAGTATTTT

V: TRBV3-1/TRBV3-2
D: -
size: few
J: TRBJ2-7
CDR3: CASSQGARSYEQYF
DNA: TGTGCCAGCAGCCAGGGGGCGAGGTCCTACGAGCAGTACTTC

V: TRBV9
D: -
size: -
J: TRBJ2-2
CDR3: CASSVGGAGWNTGELFF
DNA: TGTGCCAGCAGCGTAGGGGGTGCGGGCTGGAACACCGGGGAGCTGTTTTTT

V: TRBV5-5
D: -
size: -
J: TRBJ2-1
CDR3: CASSEGVFNEQFF
DNA: TGTGCCAGCAGCGAGGGAGTATTCAATGAGCAGTTCTTC